The clone carrying this T cell receptor (beta chain) has only a few counts. CDR1 and CDR2 (germline): LNHDA, SQIVND (reference sequence). V shed 3 bases and J 1 base; nucleotides not matched to a gene: 6. The CDR3 contains 16 residues. This sample was included in a study of T-cell memory formation after mild COVID-19. With constant-segment primers, 5'RACE yielded cDNA libraries of TCR alpha and TCR beta that carried sample barcodes and UMIs. TCRdb passed the 5' RACE reads through MiXCR, listing each CDR3 protein once. The sample contains roughly 150,000 distinct CDR3 sequences, around 15% of which appear only once.

The chain couples TRBV19 to TRBJ2-4; TRBD1 agrees at 7 bases. Specimen: PBMCs or a T cell subset sorted from them (not recorded which). The TCR was taken from an adult woman who had mild COVID-19 (a few samples of this study predate the infection). Cell type and time point are not known. The CDR3 loop is CASSMVGGLAKNIQYF. The CDR3 coding sequence is TGTGCCAGTAGTATGGTAGGGGGCCTTGCCAAAAACATTCAGTACTTC. The full variable domain, its missing parts supplied by reference TRBV19 and TRBJ2-4, is DGGITQSPKYLFRKEGQNVTLSCEQNLNHDAMYWYRQDPGQGLRLIYYSQIVNDFQKGDIAEGYSVSREKKESFPLTVTSAQKNPTAFYLCASSMVGGLAKNIQYFGAGTRLSVL.